The 3 T cell receptor beta chains given below trace back to one sample, sequenced in a study of blood T cell repertoires in COVID-19. Sequencing used immunoSEQ multiplex PCR; TCRdb keeps in-frame clones, though not all of them. The table includes roughly 110,000 clones, around 80% detected once. The sample consisted of peripheral blood. Receptor source: a man older than 75 with COVID-19, enrolled during active disease.

The chain uses TRBV20-1 and TRBJ1-5; D is uncertain. Germline V gene sequence: CDR1 DFQATT, CDR2 SNEGSKA (reference sequence). V shed 3 bases and J shed 0 bases, with 6 bases lying between them. This CDR3 has 13 residues. The chain's CDR3 is CSASLYSNQPQHF. CDR3 coding DNA: TGCAGTGCTAGTCTATATAGCAATCAGCCCCAGCATTTT.

This clone was observed a handful of times. This sequence joins TRBV29-1 and TRBJ2-1; the match to TRBD2 covers 7 bases. V gave up 2 bases and J gave up 2 bases; unmatched junction bases: 9. This CDR3 has 16 amino acids. Per the germline V gene, CDR1 is SQVTM and CDR2 is ANQGSEA. The CDR3 DNA sequence: TGCAGCGTTGAACTGGGGCGGGAGTGGGCCTACAATGAGCAGTTCTTC. Translation gives CSVELGREWAYNEQFF.

The chain recombines TRBV27 with TRBJ2-3; TRBD2 agrees at 12 bases. This CDR3 is built from 15 residues. V trimming: 5 bases; J trimming: 4 bases; junction bases outside the gene matches: 4. Looked up from germline, CDR1 is MNHEY and CDR2 is SMNVEV (reference sequence). The CDR3 coding sequence is TGTGCCAGCAGTCTAGCGGGAGGGCCCCCAGATACGCAGTATTTT. Its translation is CASSLAGGPPDTQYF.